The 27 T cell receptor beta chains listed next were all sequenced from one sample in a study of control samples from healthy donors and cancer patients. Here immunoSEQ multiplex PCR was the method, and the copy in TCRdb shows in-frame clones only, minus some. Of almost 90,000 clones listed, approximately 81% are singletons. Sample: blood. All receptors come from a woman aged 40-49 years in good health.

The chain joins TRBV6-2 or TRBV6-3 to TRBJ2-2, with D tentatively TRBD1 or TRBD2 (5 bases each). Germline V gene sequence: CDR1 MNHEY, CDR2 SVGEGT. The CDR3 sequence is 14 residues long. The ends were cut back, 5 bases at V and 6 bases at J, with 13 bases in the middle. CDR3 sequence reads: CASSPGTYSGELFF. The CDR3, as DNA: TGTGCCAGCAGTCCCGGGACGTATTCCGGGGAGCTGTTTTTT.

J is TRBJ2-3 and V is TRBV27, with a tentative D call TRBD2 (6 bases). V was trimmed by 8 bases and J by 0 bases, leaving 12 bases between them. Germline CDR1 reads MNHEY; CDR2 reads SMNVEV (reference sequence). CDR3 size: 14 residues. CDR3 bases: TGTGCCAGCCTCGCGACTAGGAGCACAGATACGCAGTATTTT. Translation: CASLATRSTDTQYF.

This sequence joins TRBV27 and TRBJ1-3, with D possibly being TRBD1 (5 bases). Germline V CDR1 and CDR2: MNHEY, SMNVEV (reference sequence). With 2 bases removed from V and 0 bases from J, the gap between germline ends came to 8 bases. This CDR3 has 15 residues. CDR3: CASSLDRSSGNTIYF. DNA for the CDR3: TGTGCCAGCAGTTTAGACAGAAGCTCTGGAAACACCATATATTTT.

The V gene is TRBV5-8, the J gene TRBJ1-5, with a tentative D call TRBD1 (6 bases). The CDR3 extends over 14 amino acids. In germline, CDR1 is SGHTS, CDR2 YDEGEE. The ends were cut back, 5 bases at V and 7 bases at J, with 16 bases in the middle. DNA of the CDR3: TGTGCCAGCAGTTTCGACAGGCTGGACCAGCCCCAGCATTTT. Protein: CASSFDRLDQPQHF.

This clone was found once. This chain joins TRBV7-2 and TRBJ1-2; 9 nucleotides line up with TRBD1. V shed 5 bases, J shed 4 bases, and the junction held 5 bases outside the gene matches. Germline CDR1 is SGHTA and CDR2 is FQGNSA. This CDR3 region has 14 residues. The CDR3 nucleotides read TGTGCCAGCAGCAACTGGGGACAGGGCTATGGCTACACCTTC. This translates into CASSNWGQGYGYTF.

CDR3 in DNA: TGTGCCAGCAGTGTTAGTAGCAATCAGCCCCAGCATTTT. Translating gives CASSVSSNQPQHF. The chain employs TRBV2 and TRBJ1-5; no reliable D call. Trimming removed 4 bases from V and 0 bases from J, with 4 bases in between. The length of the CDR3 is 13 residues. Germline CDR1 SNHLY, CDR2 FYNNEI.

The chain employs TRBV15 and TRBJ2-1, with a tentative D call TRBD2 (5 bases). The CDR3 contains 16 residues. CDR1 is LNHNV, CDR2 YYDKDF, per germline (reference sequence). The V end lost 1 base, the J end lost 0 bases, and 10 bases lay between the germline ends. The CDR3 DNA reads TGTGCCACCAGCAGAGGTAGCGTTAGCTCCTACAATGAGCAGTTCTTC. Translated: CATSRGSVSSYNEQFF. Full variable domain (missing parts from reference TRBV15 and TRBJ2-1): DAMVIQNPRYQVTQFGKPVTLSCSQTLNHNVMYWYQQKSSQAPKLLFHYYDKDFNNEADTPDNFQSRRPNTSFCFLDIRSPGLGDTAMYLCATSRGSVSSYNEQFFGPGTRLTVL.

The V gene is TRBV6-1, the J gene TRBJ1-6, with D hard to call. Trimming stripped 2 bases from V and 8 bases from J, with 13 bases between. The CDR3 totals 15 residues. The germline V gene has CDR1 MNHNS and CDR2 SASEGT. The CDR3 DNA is TGTGCCAGCAGTGAATCTGGGATGAGGGATTCACCCCTCCACTTT. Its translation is CASSESGMRDSPLHF.

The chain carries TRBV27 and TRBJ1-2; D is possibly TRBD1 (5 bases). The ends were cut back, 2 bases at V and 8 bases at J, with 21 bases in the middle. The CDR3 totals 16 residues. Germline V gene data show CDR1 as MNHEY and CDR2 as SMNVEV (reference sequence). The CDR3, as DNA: TGTGCCAGCAGTTTAACGTCGCCGAGGGGATCGGTCGGCTACACCTTC. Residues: CASSLTSPRGSVGYTF.

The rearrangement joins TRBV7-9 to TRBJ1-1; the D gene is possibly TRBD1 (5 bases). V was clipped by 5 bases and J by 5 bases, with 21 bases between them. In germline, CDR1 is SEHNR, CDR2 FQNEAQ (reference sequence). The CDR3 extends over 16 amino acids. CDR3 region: CASSPVRIGARTEAFF. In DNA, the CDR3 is TGTGCCAGCAGCCCAGTGAGGATAGGGGCTCGGACTGAAGCTTTCTTT.

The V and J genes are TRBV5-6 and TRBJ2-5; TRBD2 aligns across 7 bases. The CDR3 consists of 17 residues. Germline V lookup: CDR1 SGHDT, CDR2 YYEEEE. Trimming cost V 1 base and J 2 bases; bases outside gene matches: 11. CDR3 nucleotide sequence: TGTGCCAGCAGCTTGTGGCGGGGGACCACTATTCAAGAGACCCAGTACTTC. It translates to CASSLWRGTTIQETQYF.

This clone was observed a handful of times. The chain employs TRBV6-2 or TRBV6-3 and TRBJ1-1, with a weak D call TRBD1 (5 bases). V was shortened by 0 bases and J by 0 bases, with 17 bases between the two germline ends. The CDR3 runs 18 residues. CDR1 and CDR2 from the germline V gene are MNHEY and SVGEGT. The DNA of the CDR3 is TGTGCCAGCAGTTACTCCGGGACCGGTTTTACTATGAACACTGAAGCTTTCTTT. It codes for CASSYSGTGFTMNTEAFF.

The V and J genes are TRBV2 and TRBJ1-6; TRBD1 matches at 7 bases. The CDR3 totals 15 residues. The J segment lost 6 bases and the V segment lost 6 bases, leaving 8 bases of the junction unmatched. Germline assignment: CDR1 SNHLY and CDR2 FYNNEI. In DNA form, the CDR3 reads TGTGCCAGCAGCGGCAATACAGGGGTTAATTCACCCCTCCACTTT. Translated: CASSGNTGVNSPLHF.

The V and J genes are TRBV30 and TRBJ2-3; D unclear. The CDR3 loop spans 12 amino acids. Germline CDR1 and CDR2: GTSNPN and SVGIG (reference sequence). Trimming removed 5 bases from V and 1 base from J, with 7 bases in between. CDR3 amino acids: CAWEPGTDTQYF. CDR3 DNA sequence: TGTGCCTGGGAACCAGGCACAGATACGCAGTATTTT. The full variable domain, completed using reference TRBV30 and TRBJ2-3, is SQTIHQWPATLVQPVGSPLSLECTVEGTSNPNLYWYRQAAGRGLQLLFYSVGIGQISSEVPQNLSASRPQDRQFILSSKKLLLSDSGFYLCAWEPGTDTQYFGPGTRLTVL.

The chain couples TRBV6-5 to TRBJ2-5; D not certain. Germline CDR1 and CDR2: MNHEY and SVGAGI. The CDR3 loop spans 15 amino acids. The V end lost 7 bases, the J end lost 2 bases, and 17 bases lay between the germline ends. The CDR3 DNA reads TGTGCCAGCATGCAAGGACGGGCGATTCAAGAGACCCAGTACTTC. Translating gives CASMQGRAIQETQYF.

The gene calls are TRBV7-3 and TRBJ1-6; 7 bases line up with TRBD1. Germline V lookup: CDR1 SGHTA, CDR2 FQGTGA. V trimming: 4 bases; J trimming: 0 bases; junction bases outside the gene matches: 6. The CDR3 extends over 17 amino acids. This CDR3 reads CASSSSGGSSYNSPLHF. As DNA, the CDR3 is TGTGCCAGCAGCTCATCAGGGGGTAGCTCCTATAATTCACCCCTCCACTTT.

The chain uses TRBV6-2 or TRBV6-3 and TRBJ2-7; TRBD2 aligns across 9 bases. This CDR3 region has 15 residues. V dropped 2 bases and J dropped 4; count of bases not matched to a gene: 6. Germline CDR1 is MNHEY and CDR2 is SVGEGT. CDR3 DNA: TGTGCCAGCAGTTACCCCGAGCGGGGGGTTTACGAGCAGTACTTC. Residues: CASSYPERGVYEQYF.

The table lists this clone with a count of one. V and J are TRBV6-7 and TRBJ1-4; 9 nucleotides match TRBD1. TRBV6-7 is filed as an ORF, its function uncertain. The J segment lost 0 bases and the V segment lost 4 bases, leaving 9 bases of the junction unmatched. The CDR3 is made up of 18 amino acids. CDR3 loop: CASSSRDRALATNEKLFF. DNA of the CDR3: TGTGCCAGCAGTTCCCGGGACAGGGCTCTTGCAACTAATGAAAAACTGTTTTTT.

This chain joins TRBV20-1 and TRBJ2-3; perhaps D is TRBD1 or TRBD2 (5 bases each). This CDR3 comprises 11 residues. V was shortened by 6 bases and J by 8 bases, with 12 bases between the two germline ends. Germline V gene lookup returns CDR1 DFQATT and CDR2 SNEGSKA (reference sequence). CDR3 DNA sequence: TGCAGTGCAGAGGGACGTCGTACGCAGTATTTT. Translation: CSAEGRRTQYF.

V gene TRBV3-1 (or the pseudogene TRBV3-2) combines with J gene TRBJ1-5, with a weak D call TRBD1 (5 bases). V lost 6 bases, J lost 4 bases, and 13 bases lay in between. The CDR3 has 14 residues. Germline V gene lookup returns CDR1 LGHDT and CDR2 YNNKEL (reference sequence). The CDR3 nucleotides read TGTGCCAGCAGACGAACAGGAGGGAATCAGCCCCAGCATTTT. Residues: CASRRTGGNQPQHF.

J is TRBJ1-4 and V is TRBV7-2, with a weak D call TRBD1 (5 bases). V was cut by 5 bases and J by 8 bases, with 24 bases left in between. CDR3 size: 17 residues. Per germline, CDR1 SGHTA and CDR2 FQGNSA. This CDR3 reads CASSPDPGRGLGEKLFF. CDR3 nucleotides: TGTGCCAGCAGCCCCGACCCAGGGCGGGGCCTTGGGGAAAAACTGTTTTTT.

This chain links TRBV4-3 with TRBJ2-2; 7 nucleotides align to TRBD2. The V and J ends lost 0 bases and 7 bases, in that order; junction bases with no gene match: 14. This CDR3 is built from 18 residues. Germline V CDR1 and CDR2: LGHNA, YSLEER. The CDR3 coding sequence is TGCGCCAGCAGCCAAGATAGGGAGGCGGGGGTAGTGGGCGGGGAGCTGTTTTTT. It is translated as CASSQDREAGVVGGELFF.

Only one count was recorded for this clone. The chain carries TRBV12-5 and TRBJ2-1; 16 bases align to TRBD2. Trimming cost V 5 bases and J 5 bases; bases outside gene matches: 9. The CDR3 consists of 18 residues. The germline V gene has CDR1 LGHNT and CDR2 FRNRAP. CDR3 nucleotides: TGTGCTAGTGGTGTATCGGGACTAGCGGGGGGGCGGCACAATGAGCAGTTCTTC. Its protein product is CASGVSGLAGGRHNEQFF.

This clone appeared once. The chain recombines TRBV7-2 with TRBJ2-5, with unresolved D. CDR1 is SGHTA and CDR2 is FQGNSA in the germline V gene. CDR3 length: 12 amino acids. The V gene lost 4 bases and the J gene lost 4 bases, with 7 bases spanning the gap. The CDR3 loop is CASSSSGETQYF. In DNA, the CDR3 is TGTGCCAGCAGCTCCTCGGGAGAGACCCAGTACTTC. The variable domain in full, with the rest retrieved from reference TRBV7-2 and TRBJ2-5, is GAGVSQSPSNKVTEKGKDVELRCDPISGHTALYWYRQSLGQGLEFLIYFQGNSAPDKSGLPSDRFSAERTGGSVSTLTIQRTQQEDSAVYLCASSSSGETQYFGPGTRLLVL.

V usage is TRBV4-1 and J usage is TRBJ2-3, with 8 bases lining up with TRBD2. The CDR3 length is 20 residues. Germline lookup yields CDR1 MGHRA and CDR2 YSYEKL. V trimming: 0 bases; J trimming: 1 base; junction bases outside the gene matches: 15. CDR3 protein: CASSQDGQRGQSGGTDTQYF. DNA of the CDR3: TGCGCCAGCAGCCAAGATGGCCAGCGGGGGCAATCAGGGGGCACAGATACGCAGTATTTT.

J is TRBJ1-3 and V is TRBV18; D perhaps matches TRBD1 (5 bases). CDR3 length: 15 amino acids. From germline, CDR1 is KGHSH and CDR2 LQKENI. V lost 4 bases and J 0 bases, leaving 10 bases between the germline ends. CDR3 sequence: CASSLPGYSGNTIYF. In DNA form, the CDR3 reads TGTGCCAGCTCACTCCCAGGGTACTCTGGAAACACCATATATTTT.

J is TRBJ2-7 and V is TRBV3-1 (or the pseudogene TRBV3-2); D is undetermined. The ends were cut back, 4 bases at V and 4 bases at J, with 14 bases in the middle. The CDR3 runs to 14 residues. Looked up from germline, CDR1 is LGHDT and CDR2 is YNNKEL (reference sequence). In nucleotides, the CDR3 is TGTGCCAGCAGCCTCCTTTCCTCTGGGTACGAGCAGTACTTC. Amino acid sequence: CASSLLSSGYEQYF.